The 11 T cell receptor beta chains presented below share a single source sample, sequenced in a study of blood T cells in healthy people across ages. Using a J-beta primer mix together with a sample-barcoded 5' primer, a second PCR was run for roughly 6 to 11 cycles. TCRdb redid the calling of the 5' RACE reads with MiXCR, one entry per CDR3 protein. The sample includes about 640,000 distinct CDR3 sequences, about 30% seen only once; the top ten take around a sixth. Input material: blood. These receptors all come from a woman of 80 years or more in good health.

This clonotype was found many times. This chain uses TRBV10-3 with TRBJ2-5; either TRBD1 or TRBD2 may fit D (6 bases each). The V gene lost 6 bases and the J gene lost 3 bases, with 8 bases spanning the gap. The CDR3 has 12 amino acids. Germline-derived CDR1 and CDR2 are ENHRY and SYGVKD. The CDR3 nucleotides are TGTGCCATCAGCGGGGGCGAAGAGACCCAGTACTTC. Protein product: CAISGGEETQYF.

The chain joins TRBV5-1 to TRBJ2-2; 9 nucleotides line up with TRBD1. CDR1 is SGHRS and CDR2 is YFSETQ in the germline V gene. CDR3 length: 16 amino acids. V lost 0 bases, J lost 6 bases, and 6 bases stayed unmatched. CDR3 in DNA: TGCGCCAGCAGCTTGGATGGACAGGGGTTCGCCGGGGAGCTGTTTTTT. Translated, it gives CASSLDGQGFAGELFF. Looking up the rest from reference TRBV5-1 and TRBJ2-2 gives the full variable domain: KAGVTQTPRYLIKTRGQQVTLSCSPISGHRSVSWYQQTPGQGLQFLFEYFSETQRNKGNFPGRFSGRQFSNSRSEMNVSTLELGDSALYLCASSLDGQGFAGELFFGEGSRLTVL.

A note on this clonotype: The germline gene is not matched at one end of the junction; a read error may be the cause. The gene calls are TRBV6-1 and TRBJ2-4; a possible D gene is TRBD2 (6 bases). The CDR3 extends over 13 amino acids. Germline values: CDR1 MNHNS, CDR2 SASEGT. CDR3 residues: CTSSGVRGREQYF. CDR3 bases: TGCACCAGCAGCGGTGTGCGGGGTCGGGAGCAGTACTTC.

Comment on this clonotype: The DNA is left out, because the CDR3 cannot be placed on it with certainty; the CDR3 is given as TCRdb lists it. This sequence joins TRBV6-5 and TRBJ1-1; TRBD1 reflects the table's D call only, with no check against the DNA. The CDR3 numbers 15 amino acids, ends counted. Germline-derived CDR1 and CDR2 are MNHEY and SVGAGI. The chain's CDR3 is CASSYSFGPGTEAFF.

In its sample, this clonotype was seen many times. CDR3 region: CSAQVGGRDIQYF. CDR3 nucleotide sequence: TGCAGTGCCCAAGTAGGGGGTAGAGACATTCAGTACTTC. The V call is TRBV20-1, the J call TRBJ2-4; a weak D match, TRBD1 (6 bases). The CDR3 is made up of 13 amino acids. The V gene lost 6 bases and the J gene lost 8 bases, with 17 bases spanning the gap. Germline V gene sequence: CDR1 DFQATT, CDR2 SNEGSKA (reference sequence).

This clonotype was detected only a few times. This rearrangement joins TRBV2 to TRBJ1-5; 10 positions agree with TRBD1. Germline V CDR1 and CDR2: SNHLY, FYNNEI. This CDR3 contains 15 residues. The junction had 7 bases not matched to a gene; V was cut back by 5 bases and J by 6 bases. The DNA of the CDR3 is TGTGCCAGCAGTCGGGACAGGGGTATGGGTCAGCCCCAGCATTTT. The encoded protein is CASSRDRGMGQPQHF. Looking up the rest from reference TRBV2 and TRBJ1-5 gives the full variable domain: EPEVTQTPSHQVTQMGQEVILRCVPISNHLYFYWYRQILGQKVEFLVSFYNNEISEKSEIFDDQFSVERPDGSNFTLKIRSTKLEDSAMYFCASSRDRGMGQPQHFGDGTRLSIL.

This clonotype came up many times. The chain joins TRBV28 to TRBJ2-7, with TRBD2 as a possible D gene (7 bases). Germline V lookup: CDR1 MDHEN, CDR2 SYDVKM. V was clipped by 1 base and J by 7 bases, with 17 bases between them. The CDR3 consists of 15 residues. The CDR3 DNA is TGTGCCAGCAGTTTATCGGCGGGGGCCCCCTGGGAGCAGTACTTC. Translating it yields CASSLSAGAPWEQYF. The whole variable domain, filled in from reference TRBV28 and TRBJ2-7, reads DVKVTQSSRYLVKRTGEKVFLECVQDMDHENMFWYRQDPGLGLRLIYFSYDVKMKEKGDIPEGYSVSREKKERFSLILESASTNQTSMYLCASSLSAGAPWEQYFGPGTRLTVT.

V is TRBV20-1 and J is TRBJ2-5; 11 positions agree with TRBD2. This CDR3 has 16 residues. Germline-derived CDR1 and CDR2 are DFQATT and SNEGSKA (reference sequence). J was trimmed by 5 bases and V by 5 bases; bases with no gene match: 13. The CDR3 DNA reads TGCAGTGCTGACCCGGGACTAGCGGCTGCCTGGGAGACCCAGTACTTC. As protein: CSADPGLAAAWETQYF.

This clonotype was detected ten times or more. A read error may produce the germline difference seen at one junction end. CDR3 sequence reads: CASNVGLIQETQYF. As DNA, the CDR3 is TGTGCCAGCAACGTAGGACTGATCCAAGAGACCCAGTACTTC. This chain joins TRBV9 and TRBJ2-5; tentative D call: TRBD2 (5 bases). This CDR3 region has 14 residues. CDR1 is SGDLS, CDR2 YYNGEE, per germline.

The chain is built from TRBV20-1 and TRBJ2-3; 14 bases align to TRBD2. The ends lost 5 bases at V and 4 bases at J; junction bases unmatched: 5. Germline V lookup: CDR1 DFQATT, CDR2 SNEGSKA (reference sequence). CDR3 length equals 15 residues. In DNA, the CDR3 is TGCAGTGCTCAGGGACTAGCGGGGGTCTCAGATACGCAGTATTTT. Its protein is CSAQGLAGVSDTQYF.

This clonotype was seen at least ten times. The chain links TRBV6-2 or TRBV6-3 to TRBJ2-4, with 10 bases lining up with TRBD2. Matching the DNA end better, TRBJ2-7 makes the J call doubtful. This CDR3 comprises 16 residues. Germline V lookup: CDR1 MNHEY, CDR2 SVGEGT. This chain's CDR3 is CASSYSLAGVRSEQYF. The CDR3 coding sequence is TGTGCCAGCAGTTACTCCCTAGCGGGGGTCAGGAGCGAGCAGTACTTC.